One sample yielded the 2 T cell receptor beta chains listed below, sequenced in a study of human T cells and chemical hapten exposure. Unfractionated whole blood was the source of the extracted total RNA. Each cDNA molecule in the library carried unique molecular identifiers. TCRdb re-analysed the reads in MiXCR, keeping a single row per CDR3 protein. This sample yields around 120,000 distinct CDR3 sequences, of which around 9% are seen a single time; around 1.5% belongs to the top ten. Sequencing used whole blood. These receptor sequences come from a human donor in good health. Some clones in this sample may be carry-over from other donors' samples.

This chain joins TRBV5-5 and TRBJ1-1, with D possibly being TRBD1 (5 bases). The CDR3 length is 14 residues. Germline assignment: CDR1 SGHKS and CDR2 YYEKEE (reference sequence). The V and J ends lost 6 bases and 1 base respectively, with 13 bases between them. The CDR3 reads CASTFAGGNTEAFF. DNA for the CDR3: TGTGCCAGCACCTTCGCCGGGGGGAACACTGAAGCTTTCTTT.

V is TRBV7-6 and J is TRBJ2-2; a weak D match, TRBD2 (6 bases). Germline V gene sequence: CDR1 SGHVS, CDR2 FNYEAQ. V was cut by 0 bases and J by 6 bases, with 17 bases left in between. This CDR3 is built from 17 residues. The DNA of the CDR3 is TGTGCCAGCAGCTTAGCGGGCGGGGAATTATCAGCCGGGGAGCTGTTTTTT. It yields the protein CASSLAGGELSAGELFF.